Listed below are T cell receptor beta chains from one sample, sequenced in a study of T cell responses to AZD1222 COVID-19 vaccine. Clones were sequenced by immunoSEQ multiplex PCR, and TCRdb holds only the in-frame ones, with some missing. The sample holds over 120,000 clones; roughly 89% are singletons and the top ten take roughly 5%. This specimen consisted of peripheral blood, obtained on day 0 of AZD1222 vaccination. The receptors originated from an adult in good health. The CDR3 runs from the conserved cysteine through the conserved F or W. A D gene is named only where the DNA matches it firmly. Where a row states a size, it is once, few, many or the class of an expanded clone; other rows omit it.

size	J	D	V	CDR3
-	TRBJ1-1	-	TRBV5-1	CASSLEGMNTEAFF
-	TRBJ2-7	-	TRBV20-1	CSASSPLSSYEQYF
once	TRBJ2-5	-	TRBV27	CASSNRVLETQYF
-	TRBJ1-2	TRBD1	TRBV15	CATSGQGVDLYGYTF
-	TRBJ2-3	TRBD2	TRBV7-2	CASSLAIRTSGGTDTQYF
-	TRBJ2-5	-	TRBV19	CASSIGFRAETQYF
-	TRBJ2-7	TRBD2	TRBV10-3	CAISEGLAGGFYEQYF
once	TRBJ2-7	-	TRBV18	CASSRGRLDEQYF
-	TRBJ1-5	TRBD1	TRBV23-1	CASSHLTGINQPQHF
-	TRBJ2-2	-	TRBV28	CASSLATGELFF
-	TRBJ1-1	-	TRBV7-2	CASSDRYTEAFF
-	TRBJ2-1	TRBD1	TRBV6-4	CATSPFGRGLEQFF
once	TRBJ2-3	-	TRBV14	CASSQLPGHSTDTQYF
-	TRBJ1-1	-	TRBV5-8	CASSFVNTEAFF
once	TRBJ2-2	TRBD1	TRBV6-4	CASRDRDGGELFF
-	TRBJ2-3	TRBD2	TRBV18	CASSPSSGRRDTQYF
-	TRBJ2-3	TRBD2	TRBV5-1	CASTPGLAGGPDLGWYF
-	TRBJ1-1	TRBD1	TRBV27	CASSGGQGLTEAFF
-	TRBJ2-5	TRBD2	TRBV11-2	CASSPTSGSSQYF
-	TRBJ1-2	-	TRBV24-1	CATAADHYGYTF
once	TRBJ2-7	-	TRBV2	CATKRSQSYEQYF
once	TRBJ1-5	TRBD1	TRBV4-1	CASSQGSGTDSNQPQHF
-	TRBJ1-2	TRBD1	TRBV7-9	CASRPGQGNYGYTF
-	TRBJ2-7	TRBD1	TRBV10-3	CAISGPLGTGIYEQYF
-	TRBJ2-5	TRBD1	TRBV29-1	CSAGRTGDGETQYF
few	TRBJ1-1	-	TRBV2	CARGKGLTEAFF
-	TRBJ2-7	TRBD1	TRBV5-5	CASSLGSGTGSFEQYF
few	TRBJ1-2	TRBD1	TRBV28	CASSLTGVTSSRGYTF
-	TRBJ1-4	-	TRBV16	CASSRPTGRPNEKLFF
-	TRBJ2-1	-	TRBV6-5	CASSYAGTQAYNEQFF
-	TRBJ1-2	TRBD1	TRBV29-1	CSVDPQGVGYGYTF
once	TRBJ2-7	-	TRBV2	CASSESRGAYEQYF
-	TRBJ1-6	-	TRBV2	CASRIEDRLNSPLHF
-	TRBJ2-1	-	TRBV11-3	CASSLSYNEQFF
-	TRBJ1-5	-	TRBV19	CASTTGGGQPQHF
-	TRBJ2-2	-	TRBV19	CASSIRQTSRDTGELFF
-	TRBJ2-5	-	TRBV5-1	CASSSASGETQYF
-	TRBJ1-6	-	TRBV5-4	CASSPHPDRSNSPLHF
once	TRBJ2-1	-	TRBV27	CASSVSSGYNEQFF
-	TRBJ1-1	TRBD1	TRBV5-1	CASSSGQGHTEAFF
-	TRBJ1-5	-	TRBV19	CASNPLQGSQPQHF
-	TRBJ1-1	-	TRBV11-1	CASSFKQNTEAFF
-	TRBJ2-7	-	TRBV3-1/TRBV3-2	CASSTWAASSYEQYF
-	TRBJ2-1	TRBD2	TRBV3-1/TRBV3-2	CASSRGGGGKDEQFF
-	TRBJ1-6	TRBD1	TRBV5-1	CASSPRQGRNSPLHF
-	TRBJ1-2	-	TRBV6-5	CASSYLSGGWGYTF